Below, 14 T cell receptor beta chains from the same sample are listed, as sequenced in a study of T-cell reconstitution after alpha-beta-depleted transplantation in children. Unique molecular identifiers were built into the TCRbeta library. TCRdb recomputed calls from the PCR reads with MiXCR, one row per CDR3 protein. The sample lists about 77,000 distinct CDR3 sequences; 15% to 20% were seen once. Sequencing was performed on PBMCs, mostly from graft donor cells, taken 360 days after TCRalphabeta/CD19-depleted stem cell transplant. These receptors were collected from a male patient between 2 and 15 years old who had a stem cell transplant for acute lymphoblastic leukemia, so the T cells may come from the graft donor.

This clonotype was seen a few times. The chain couples TRBV12-3 or TRBV12-4 to TRBJ2-3; a possible D gene is TRBD2 (6 bases). The CDR3 spans 14 residues. Trimming left V 7 bases short and J 1 base short, with 12 bases between. CDR3 sequence: CASKPWDCTDTQYF. DNA of the CDR3: TGTGCCAGCAAACCCTGGGACTGCACAGATACGCAGTATTTT.

Only a few counts were recorded for this clonotype. This chain links TRBV11-3 with TRBJ2-3; D is uncertain. Trimming pared 2 bases from V and 4 bases from J, leaving 7 bases between. The CDR3 contains 13 residues. Germline loops: CDR1 SGHNT, CDR2 YENEEA. CDR3 sequence (DNA): TGTGCCAGCAGCTTAAGAGGATCAGATACGCAGTATTTT. Amino acid sequence: CASSLRGSDTQYF.

The V gene is TRBV7-9, the J gene TRBJ1-1; 10 positions agree with TRBD1. The germline V gene encodes CDR1 SEHNR and CDR2 FQNEAQ (reference sequence). V lost 0 bases, J lost 0 bases, and 1 base stayed unmatched. The CDR3 has 16 amino acids. CDR3 protein: CASSLAGTGVNTEAFF. The CDR3 coding sequence is TGTGCCAGCAGCTTAGCGGGGACAGGGGTGAACACTGAAGCTTTCTTT.

This clonotype has only a few counts. The chain links TRBV21-1 to TRBJ2-5; the DNA was not used to check the table's D call, TRBD1. TRBV21-1 is a listed pseudogene. The CDR3 sequence is 18 residues long. CDR3 nucleotides: TGTGCCAGCAGCAAAGCCCTTGAATGGACAAGATGGTTGAAGACCCAGTACTTC. Protein sequence: CASSKALEWTRWLKTQYF.

The table lists this clonotype with many counts. This chain uses TRBV18 with TRBJ2-2; the D gene is possibly TRBD1 (5 bases). The CDR3 consists of 15 residues. Per the germline V gene, CDR1 is KGHSH and CDR2 is LQKENI. Trimming shortened V by 4 bases and J by 0 bases, and 9 bases separated the two germline ends. CDR3 coding DNA: TGTGCCAGCTCACTCGGACACGCGAACACCGGGGAGCTGTTTTTT. Amino acid sequence: CASSLGHANTGELFF.

This clonotype was detected only a few times. The V gene is TRBV7-2, the J gene TRBJ2-4; D perhaps matches TRBD2 (5 bases). The V end lost 1 base, the J end lost 0 bases, and 13 bases lay between the germline ends. The CDR3 runs 17 residues. Germline V CDR1 and CDR2: SGHTA, FQGNSA. CDR3 sequence: CASSLGSGALAKNIQYF. CDR3 nucleotide sequence: TGTGCCAGCAGCTTAGGGAGCGGAGCACTAGCCAAAAACATTCAGTACTTC. The full variable domain, with the rest looked up from reference TRBV7-2 and TRBJ2-4, is GAGVSQSPSNKVTEKGKDVELRCDPISGHTALYWYRQSLGQGLEFLIYFQGNSAPDKSGLPSDRFSAERTGGSVSTLTIQRTQQEDSAVYLCASSLGSGALAKNIQYFGAGTRLSVL.

The chain carries TRBV28 and TRBJ2-5; a possible D gene is TRBD2 (5 bases). The V gene lost 3 bases and the J gene lost 5 bases, with 16 bases spanning the gap. CDR1 and CDR2 (germline): MDHEN, SYDVKM. The CDR3 is made up of 15 amino acids. This chain's CDR3 is CASSLGSERGETQYF. CDR3 sequence (DNA): TGTGCCAGCAGTTTGGGGTCAGAACGCGGGGAGACCCAGTACTTC.

This clonotype was observed a handful of times. This chain uses TRBV12-3 or TRBV12-4 with TRBJ2-1; D possibly matches TRBD1 or TRBD2 (5 bases each). CDR3 size: 15 residues. Trimming took 5 bases from V and 3 from J, leaving 14 bases between them. In DNA form, the CDR3 reads TGTGCCAGCAGTCGAAATTGGGGGTACTACAATGAGCAGTTCTTC. Translating it yields CASSRNWGYYNEQFF.

This clonotype was seen just once. This chain joins TRBV6-5 and TRBJ2-7, with 11 nucleotides matching TRBD1. With V trimmed by 11 bases and J by 6 bases, 6 bases remained unmatched. The CDR3 length is 12 residues. CDR1 and CDR2 (germline): MNHEY, SVGAGI. The CDR3 nucleotides read TGTGCCTGCCGGACAGGGGGCGGCGAGCAGTACTTC. Its protein is CACRTGGGEQYF.

The V and J genes are TRBV7-6 and TRBJ2-3; 7 positions agree with TRBD2. V gave up 2 bases and J gave up 6 bases; unmatched junction bases: 14. The V gene's germline CDR1 is SGHVS and CDR2 FNYEAQ. The length of the CDR3 is 17 residues. The CDR3 DNA reads as TGTGCCAGCAGCTTATATGACGGGAGGTGGAAAACTGATACGCAGTATTTT. It translates to CASSLYDGRWKTDTQYF. Drawing the rest from reference TRBV7-6 and TRBJ2-3, the complete variable domain is GAGVSQSPRYKVTKRGQDVALRCDPISGHVSLYWYRQALGQGPEFLTYFNYEAQQDKSGLPNDRFSAERPEGSISTLTIQRTEQRDSAMYRCASSLYDGRWKTDTQYFGPGTRLTVL.

The rearrangement joins TRBV10-3 to TRBJ2-1; 8 nucleotides agree with TRBD1. The CDR3 extends over 14 amino acids. Trimming at V came to 8 bases and at J to 3 bases, leaving 6 bases not matched to a gene. Germline CDR1 ENHRY, CDR2 SYGVKD. CDR3: CAIGRTGNYNEQFF. Written as DNA, the CDR3 is TGTGCCATCGGGCGGACAGGGAACTACAATGAGCAGTTCTTC.

J is TRBJ2-1 and V is TRBV15; TRBD2 aligns across 10 bases. Germline lookup yields CDR1 LNHNV and CDR2 YYDKDF (reference sequence). Trimming cost V 3 bases and J 1 base; bases outside gene matches: 6. The CDR3 contains 17 residues. The DNA of the CDR3 is TGTGCCACCAGCAGGGTCCGACTAGCGGGTTCCTACAATGAGCAGTTCTTC. As protein: CATSRVRLAGSYNEQFF.

The J gene is TRBJ1-1, the V gene TRBV2; D remains unclear. Per germline, CDR1 SNHLY and CDR2 FYNNEI. Trimming pared 7 bases from V and 5 bases from J, leaving 17 bases between. The CDR3 runs to 14 residues. The CDR3 reads CASIRRREATEAFF. The CDR3, as DNA: TGTGCCAGCATTCGTCGCCGGGAAGCGACTGAAGCTTTCTTT.

The chain uses TRBV16 and TRBJ1-2; a possible D gene is TRBD1 (5 bases). V shed 2 bases and J shed 4 bases, with 14 bases lying between them. CDR1 is KGHSY and CDR2 is FQNENV in the germline V gene. This CDR3 spans 15 amino acids. The CDR3 DNA is TGTGCCAGCAGCCAAGGGAGGGGTGGAGGCTATGGCTACACCTTC. It yields the protein CASSQGRGGGYGYTF.